The rows below give T cell receptor beta chains drawn from one sample of a study of Graves' ophthalmopathy and Graves' hyperthyroidism. TCRdb recomputed calls from the multiplex PCR reads with MiXCR, one row per CDR3 protein. The sample includes approximately 150,000 distinct CDR3 sequences, around two fifths seen only once; the top ten take around 9.3%. Sequencing was performed on peripheral blood. The origin of the receptors is a man aged 25 to 45 with Graves' ophthalmopathy. CDR3s include the opening cysteine and the closing phenylalanine or tryptophan.

v_call | cdr3_aa
TRBV20-1 | CSASRLAGPGTQYF
TRBV12-3/TRBV12-4 | CASSLNDRSLSTGELFF
TRBV11-2 | CASSLGTSGSETQYF
TRBV11-3 | CASSPPSGNREAFF
TRBV29-1 | CSVWGNGNTEAFF
TRBV27 | CASSLRDNQPQHF
TRBV6-5 | CASSPGLNVNQPQHF
TRBV4-3 | CASSQVGTGGYEQYF
TRBV7-9 | CASSYSPTTQYEQYF
TRBV19 | CASSGGDGTQYF
TRBV12-3/TRBV12-4 | CASSPGGGLDSGELFF
TRBV7-8 | CASRRTGNQPQHF
TRBV10-3 | CATDTSGRSYEQYF
TRBV20-1 | CSGIVVLETQYF
TRBV6-1 | CASSEGLVGVFETQYF
TRBV6-1 | CASSVGGSALSNQPQHF
TRBV11-3 | CASSYDRSTEAFF
TRBV5-1 | CASSFLLGDGYTF
TRBV6-5 | CASSYRPGTGELFF
TRBV19 | CASSQTGVYYGYTF
TRBV28 | CASSGGWNTEAFF
TRBV12-3/TRBV12-4 | CASSWGAGGTNTEAFF